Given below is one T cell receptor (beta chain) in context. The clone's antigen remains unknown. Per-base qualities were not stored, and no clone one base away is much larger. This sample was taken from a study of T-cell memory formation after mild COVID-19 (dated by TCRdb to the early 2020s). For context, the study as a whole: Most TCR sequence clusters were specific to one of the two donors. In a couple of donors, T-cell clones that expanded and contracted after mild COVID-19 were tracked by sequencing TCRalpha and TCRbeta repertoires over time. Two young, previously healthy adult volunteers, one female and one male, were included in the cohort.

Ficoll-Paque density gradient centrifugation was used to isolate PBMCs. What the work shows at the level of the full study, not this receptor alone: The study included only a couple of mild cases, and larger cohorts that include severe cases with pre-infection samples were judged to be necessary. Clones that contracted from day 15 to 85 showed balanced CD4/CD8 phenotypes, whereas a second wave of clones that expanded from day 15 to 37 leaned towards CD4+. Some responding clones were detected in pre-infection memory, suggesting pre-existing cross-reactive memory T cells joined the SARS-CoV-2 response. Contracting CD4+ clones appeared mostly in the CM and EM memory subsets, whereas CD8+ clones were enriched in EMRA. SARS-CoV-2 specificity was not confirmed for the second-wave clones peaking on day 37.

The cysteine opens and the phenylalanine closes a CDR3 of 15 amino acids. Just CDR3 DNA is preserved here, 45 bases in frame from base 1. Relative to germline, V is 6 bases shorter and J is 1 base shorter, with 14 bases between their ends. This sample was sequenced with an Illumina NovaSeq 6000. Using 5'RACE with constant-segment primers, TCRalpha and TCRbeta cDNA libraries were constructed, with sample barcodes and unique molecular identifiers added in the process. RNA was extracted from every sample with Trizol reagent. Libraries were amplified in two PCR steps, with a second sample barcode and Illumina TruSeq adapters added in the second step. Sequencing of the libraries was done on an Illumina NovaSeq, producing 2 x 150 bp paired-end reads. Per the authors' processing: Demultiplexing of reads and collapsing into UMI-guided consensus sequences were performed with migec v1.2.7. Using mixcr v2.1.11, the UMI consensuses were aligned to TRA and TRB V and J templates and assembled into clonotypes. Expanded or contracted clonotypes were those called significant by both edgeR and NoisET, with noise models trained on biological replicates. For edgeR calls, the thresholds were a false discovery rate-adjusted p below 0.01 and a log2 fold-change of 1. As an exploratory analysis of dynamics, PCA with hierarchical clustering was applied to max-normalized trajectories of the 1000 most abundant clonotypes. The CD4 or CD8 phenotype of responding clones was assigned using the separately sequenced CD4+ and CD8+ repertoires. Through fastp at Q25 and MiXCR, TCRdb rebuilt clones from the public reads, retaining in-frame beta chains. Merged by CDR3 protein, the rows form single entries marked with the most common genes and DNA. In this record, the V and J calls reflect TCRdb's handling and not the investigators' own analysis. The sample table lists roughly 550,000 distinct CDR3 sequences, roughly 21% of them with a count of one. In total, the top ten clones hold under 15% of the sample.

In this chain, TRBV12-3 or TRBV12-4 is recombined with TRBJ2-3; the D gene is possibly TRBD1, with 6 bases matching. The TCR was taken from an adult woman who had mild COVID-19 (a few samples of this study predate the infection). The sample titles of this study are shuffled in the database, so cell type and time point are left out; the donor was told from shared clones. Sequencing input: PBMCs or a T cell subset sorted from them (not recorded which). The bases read TGTGCCAGCAGCCCAGGGGCGGAACGCACAGATACGCAGTATTTT. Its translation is CASSPGAERTDTQYF.